This TCR beta chain emerged from a study of CD8 T cells in ankylosing spondylitis. Germline loops: CDR1 SGHKS, CDR2 YYEKEE (reference sequence). The V gene lost 3 bases and the J gene lost 0 bases, with 7 bases spanning the gap. The CDR3 runs to 14 residues. This clonotype was counted ten times or more. TCRdb passed the 5' RACE reads through MiXCR, listing each CDR3 protein once. In the table there are some 200,000 distinct CDR3 sequences, around 25% of which are singletons. The sequencing input was blood, either unsorted or a sorted T cell fraction (not recorded which). The chain has TRBV5-5 and TRBJ1-5, with unresolved D. The TCR sequence derives from a male donor with ankylosing spondylitis or in good health (not recorded which). The CDR3 reads CASSSRDSNQPQHF. CDR3 nucleotide sequence: TGTGCCAGCAGCTCGAGAGATAGCAATCAGCCCCAGCATTTT.